This T cell receptor beta chain comes out of a study of blood T cell repertoires in COVID-19. Study-wide background: Acute and convalescent COVID-19 samples came from the United States, Italy and Spain. The cDNA or gDNA used as material had been derived from T cells, B-cell-depleted T cells, or PBMCs.

Germline V gene sequence: CDR1 PRHDT, CDR2 FYEKMQ (reference sequence). This CDR3 has 12 amino acids. The germline V and J ends were trimmed by 0 bases and 6 bases, with 5 bases remaining between them. Original data processing: The authors estimated nucleated cell counts from reference gene primer amplification. Libraries were prepared by immunoSEQ multiplex PCR; TCRdb keeps only in-frame clonotypes and omits some of them. D and trimming come from the DNA, and the V and J calls and clone size come from that table. This table has about 260,000 clones, roughly 90% appearing once. The J gene is TRBJ1-1, the V gene TRBV13; the D is unclear. The material sequenced was peripheral blood. The sequence came from a man aged 25 to 45 with active or convalescent COVID-19. CDR3 bases: TGTGCCAGCAGCTTAGGCCGGGCTGAAGCTTTCTTT. It encodes CASSLGRAEAFF.